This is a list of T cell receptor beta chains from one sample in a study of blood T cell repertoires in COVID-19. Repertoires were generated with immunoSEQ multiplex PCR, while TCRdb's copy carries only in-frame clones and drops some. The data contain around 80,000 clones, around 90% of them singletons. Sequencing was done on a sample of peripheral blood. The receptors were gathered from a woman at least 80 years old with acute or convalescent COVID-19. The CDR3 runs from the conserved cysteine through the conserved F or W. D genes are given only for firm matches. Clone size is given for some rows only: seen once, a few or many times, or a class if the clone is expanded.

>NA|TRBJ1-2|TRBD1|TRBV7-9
CASSQGQATGYTF
TGTGCCAGCAGCCAGGGACAGGCTACCGGCTACACCTTC
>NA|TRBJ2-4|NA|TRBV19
CASSIDQVALAKNIQYF
TGTGCCAGTAGTATAGATCAAGTGGCTTTAGCCAAAAACATTCAGTACTTC
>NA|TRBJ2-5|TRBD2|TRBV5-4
CASSLWLAGVETQYF
TGTGCCAGCAGCTTGTGGCTAGCGGGAGTCGAGACCCAGTACTTC
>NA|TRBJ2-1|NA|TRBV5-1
CASSLVVGASEQFF
TGCGCCAGCAGCTTGGTCGTGGGGGCAAGCGAGCAGTTCTTC
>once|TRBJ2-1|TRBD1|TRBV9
CASSGTGVGYNEQFF
TGTGCCAGCAGCGGGACAGGGGTGGGCTACAATGAGCAGTTCTTC
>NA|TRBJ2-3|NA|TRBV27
CASSLTGGGPSTDTQYF
TGTGCCAGCAGTCTTACCGGAGGGGGCCCAAGCACAGATACGCAGTATTTT
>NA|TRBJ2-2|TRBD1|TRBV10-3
CASTRQGRVGELFF
TGTGCCTCCACCAGACAGGGGCGAGTCGGGGAGCTGTTTTTT
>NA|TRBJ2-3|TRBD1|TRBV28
CASQKGGAGDTQYF
TGTGCCAGTCAGAAAGGGGGCGCAGGGGATACGCAGTATTTT
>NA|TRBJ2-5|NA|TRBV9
CASSRGGEETQYF
TGTGCCAGCAGCCGAGGCGGGGAAGAGACCCAGTACTTC
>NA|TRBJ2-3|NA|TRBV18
CASSPPAVGTDTQYF
TGTGCCAGCTCACCACCAGCGGTGGGCACAGATACGCAGTATTTT
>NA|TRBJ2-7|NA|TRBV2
CASRGDWMSYEQYF
TGTGCCAGCAGGGGGGACTGGATGTCCTACGAGCAGTACTTC
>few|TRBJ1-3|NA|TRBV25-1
CASSDTRVGGNTIYF
TGTGCCAGCAGTGATACCAGGGTGGGAGGAAACACCATATATTTT
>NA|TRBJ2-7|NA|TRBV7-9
CASSKTGTLGEQYF
TGTGCCAGCAGCAAAACCGGGACTTTGGGCGAGCAGTACTTC
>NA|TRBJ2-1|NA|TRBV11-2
CASSLDPGSSYNEQFF
TGTGCCAGCAGCTTAGATCCCGGGAGCTCCTACAATGAGCAGTTCTTC
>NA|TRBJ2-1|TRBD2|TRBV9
CASSVAGTSGSNNEQFF
TGTGCCAGCAGCGTAGCCGGGACTAGCGGGAGTAACAATGAGCAGTTCTTC
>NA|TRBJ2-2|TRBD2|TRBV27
CASSRTSSNGELFF
TGTGCCAGCAGTCGGACTAGCAGCAACGGGGAGCTGTTTTTT
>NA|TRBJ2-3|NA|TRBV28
CASSLFPGTRGGGTDTQYF
TGTGCCAGCAGTTTATTTCCCGGGACTCGCGGCGGTGGAACAGATACGCAGTATTTT
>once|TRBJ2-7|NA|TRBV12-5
CASGPRMGITYYEQYF
TGTGCTAGTGGTCCCCGGATGGGCATAACCTACTACGAGCAGTACTTC
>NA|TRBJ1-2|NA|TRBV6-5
CASSWATDYGYTF
TGTGCCAGCAGTTGGGCCACGGACTATGGCTACACCTTC
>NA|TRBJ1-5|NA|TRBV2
CASSRDQPQHF
TGTGCCAGCAGCAGGGATCAGCCCCAGCATTTT
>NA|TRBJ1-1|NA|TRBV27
CASSLTGMNTEAFF
TGTGCCAGCAGTTTAACAGGGATGAACACTGAAGCTTTCTTT
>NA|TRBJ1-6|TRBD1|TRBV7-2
CASSLGRQGTSPLHF
TGTGCCAGCAGCTTAGGGCGACAGGGGACCTCACCCCTCCACTTT
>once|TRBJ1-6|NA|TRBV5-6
CASSFRVNSPLHF
TGTGCCAGCAGTTTCAGGGTGAATTCACCCCTCCACTTT
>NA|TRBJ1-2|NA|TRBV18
CASSPPEGLFGYTF
TGTGCCAGCTCACCACCCGAGGGCCTATTTGGCTACACCTTC
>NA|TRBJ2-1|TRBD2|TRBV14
CASSPSGALNEQFF
TGTGCCAGCAGCCCTAGCGGAGCCCTCAATGAGCAGTTCTTC
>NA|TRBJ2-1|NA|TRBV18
CASSPDGEQFF
TGTGCCAGCTCACCAGACGGGGAGCAGTTCTTC
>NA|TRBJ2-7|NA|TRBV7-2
CASSLSGDEQYF
TGTGCCAGCAGCTTATCAGGGGACGAGCAGTACTTC
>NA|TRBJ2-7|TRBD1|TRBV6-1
CASSEAWTGAYEQYF
TGTGCCAGCAGTGAAGCCTGGACAGGAGCTTACGAGCAGTACTTC
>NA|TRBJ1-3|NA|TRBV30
CAWSKPGNSGNTIYF
TGTGCCTGGAGTAAGCCAGGGAACTCTGGAAACACCATATATTTT
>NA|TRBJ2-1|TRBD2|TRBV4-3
CASSQRTSGGNNEQFF
TGCGCCAGCAGCCAACGGACTAGCGGGGGAAACAATGAGCAGTTCTTC
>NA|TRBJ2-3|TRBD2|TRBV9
CASSGTSGRTDTQYF
TGTGCCAGCAGCGGAACTAGCGGGAGGACAGATACGCAGTATTTT
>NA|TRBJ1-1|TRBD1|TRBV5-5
CASSLWRGTGTEAFF
TGTGCCAGCAGCTTGTGGAGGGGGACAGGAACTGAAGCTTTCTTT
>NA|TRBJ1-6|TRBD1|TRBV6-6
CASSSGTDNSPLHF
TGTGCCAGCAGTTCCGGGACAGATAATTCACCCCTCCACTTT
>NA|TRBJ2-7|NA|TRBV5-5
CASSLGQGRPVEQYF
TGTGCCAGCAGCTTGGGGCAGGGGCGCCCGGTCGAGCAGTACTTC
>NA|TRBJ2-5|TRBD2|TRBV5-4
CASRMYKAGERKETQYF
TGTGCCAGCAGGATGTACAAAGCGGGAGAACGGAAAGAGACCCAGTACTTC
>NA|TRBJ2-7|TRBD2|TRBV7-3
CASSFPRLAGYRRAYEQYF
TGTGCCAGCAGCTTCCCAAGACTAGCGGGCTATCGTCGGGCCTACGAGCAGTACTTC
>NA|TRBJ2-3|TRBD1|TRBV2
CASNRRPGQGADTQYF
TGTGCCAGCAATCGTAGACCGGGACAGGGGGCAGATACGCAGTATTTT
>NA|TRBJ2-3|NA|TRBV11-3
CASSYSEVSDTQYF
TGTGCCAGCAGCTATAGCGAGGTCTCAGATACGCAGTATTTT
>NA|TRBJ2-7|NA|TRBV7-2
CASSSSVPGWEQYF
TGCGCCAGCAGCTCATCTGTACCGGGGTGGGAGCAGTACTTC
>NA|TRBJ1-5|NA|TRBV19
CASSMGGRAYSNQPQHF
TGTGCCAGTAGTATGGGGGGGAGGGCCTATAGCAATCAGCCCCAGCATTTT
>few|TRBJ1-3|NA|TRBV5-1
CASSLAGGGGNTIYF
TGCGCCAGCAGTCTTGCGGGGGGCGGCGGAAACACCATATATTTT
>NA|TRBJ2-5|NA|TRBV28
CASSLVSPAETQYF
TGTGCCAGCAGTTTGGTCTCGCCAGCGGAGACCCAGTACTTC
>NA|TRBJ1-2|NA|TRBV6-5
CASSPETGTLYGYTF
TGTGCCAGCAGTCCTGAAACAGGGACCCTTTATGGCTACACCTTC
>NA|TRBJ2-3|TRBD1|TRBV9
CASSAALTGASTDTQYF
TGTGCCAGCAGCGCCGCCCTGACAGGGGCTAGCACAGATACGCAGTATTTT
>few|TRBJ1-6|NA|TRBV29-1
CSVSHREGSPLHF
TGCAGCGTTAGTCACAGGGAAGGATCACCCCTCCACTTT
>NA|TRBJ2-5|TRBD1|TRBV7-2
CASSFDRGRQETQYF
TGTGCCAGCAGCTTTGACAGGGGGAGACAAGAGACCCAGTACTTC
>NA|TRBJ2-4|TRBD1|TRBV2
CASSWGQGDKNIQYF
TGTGCCAGCAGTTGGGGACAGGGGGACAAAAACATTCAGTACTTC
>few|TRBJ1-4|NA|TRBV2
CASILGGSDEKLFF
TGTGCCAGCATCCTGGGGGGGTCAGATGAAAAACTGTTTTTT
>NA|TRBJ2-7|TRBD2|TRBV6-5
CASSYSATSNYEQYF
TGTGCCAGCAGTTACTCTGCGACTAGCAACTACGAGCAGTACTTC
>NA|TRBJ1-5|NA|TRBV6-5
CASSSQGLGNQPQHF
TGTGCCAGCAGTAGCCAGGGATTGGGCAATCAGCCCCAGCATTTT
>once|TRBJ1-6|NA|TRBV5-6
CASSLPRGGNSPLHF
TGTGCCAGCAGCTTACCCCGGGGAGGGAATTCACCCCTCCACTTT
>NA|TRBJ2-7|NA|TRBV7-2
CASSLDRVPYEQYF
TGTGCCAGCAGCTTAGACAGGGTTCCCTACGAGCAGTACTTC
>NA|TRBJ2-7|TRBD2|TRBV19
CASSGKPGLAGGYYEQYF
TGTGCCAGTAGTGGTAAACCGGGACTAGCGGGAGGGTACTACGAGCAGTACTTC
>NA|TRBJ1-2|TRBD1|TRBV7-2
CASSLVAGTGRANYGYTF
TGTGCCAGCAGCTTAGTCGCGGGGACAGGGCGAGCTAACTATGGCTACACCTTC
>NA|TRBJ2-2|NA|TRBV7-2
CASSLVTSPTGELFF
TGTGCCAGCAGCTTAGTAACTAGCCCCACCGGGGAGCTGTTTTTT
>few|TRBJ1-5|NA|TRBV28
CASRKGVGSNQPQHF
TGTGCCAGCAGGAAGGGGGTAGGCAGCAATCAGCCCCAGCATTTT
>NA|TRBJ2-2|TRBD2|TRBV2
CASSEWGTSAYTGELFF
TGTGCCAGCAGTGAGTGGGGGACTAGCGCCTACACCGGGGAGCTGTTTTTT
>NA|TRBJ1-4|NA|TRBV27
CASSLWGSEKLFF
TGTGCCAGCAGTTTATGGGGCTCTGAAAAACTGTTTTTT
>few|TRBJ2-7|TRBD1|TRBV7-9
CASSSRDRGPYEQYF
TGTGCCAGCAGCTCCCGGGACAGGGGGCCTTACGAGCAGTACTTC